Presented here are 21 T cell receptor beta chains from one specimen sequenced in a study of T cell responses to AZD1222 COVID-19 vaccine. Clones were sequenced by immunoSEQ multiplex PCR, and TCRdb holds only the in-frame ones, with some missing. The sample has 100,000 to 150,000 clones; over 85% are singletons. Here the sequenced sample was peripheral blood, taken on day 0 of AZD1222 vaccination. The receptors here all came from an adult in good health.

The V and J genes are TRBV28 and TRBJ1-2; 7 bases are a match to TRBD1. The CDR3 covers 14 residues. Germline CDR1 reads MDHEN; CDR2 reads SYDVKM. The trim removed 8 bases at V and 0 bases at J, leaving 6 bases unmatched. This chain's CDR3 is CASGAGQPNYGYTF. CDR3 coding DNA: TGTGCCAGCGGAGCGGGACAGCCTAACTATGGCTACACCTTC.

About this clone: A read error may produce the germline difference seen at one junction end. The chain uses TRBV15 and TRBJ1-2, with 7 positions matching TRBD1. This CDR3 region has 14 residues. CDR1 and CDR2 from the germline V gene are LNHNV and YYDKDF (reference sequence). CDR3 coding DNA: TGTGCCACCAGCAGTTTAACCGGGACAGAACCTCATCTCTTC. Residues: CATSSLTGTEPHLF.

This sequence joins TRBV9 and TRBJ2-1, with D tentatively TRBD1 or TRBD2 (5 bases each). The V end was cut by 0 bases, the J end by 0 bases, with 10 bases between. The CDR3 runs 16 residues. Germline assignment: CDR1 SGDLS and CDR2 YYNGEE. CDR3 bases: TGTGCCAGCAGCGTAGACCCAGGGAGCTCCTACAATGAGCAGTTCTTC. Amino acids: CASSVDPGSSYNEQFF.

The genes are TRBV11-2 and TRBJ2-2, with D hard to call. Germline-derived CDR1 and CDR2 are SGHAT and FQNNGV. The V and J ends lost 5 bases and 4 bases respectively, with 11 bases between them. There are 14 residues in the CDR3. The CDR3 spells CASSQLGPTGELFF. The CDR3 coding sequence is TGTGCCAGCAGCCAACTGGGCCCCACCGGGGAGCTGTTTTTT.

The rearrangement joins TRBV9 to TRBJ2-7, with a possible D match to TRBD1 (5 bases). V gave up 0 bases and J gave up 3 bases, with 7 bases separating them. The CDR3 length is 13 residues. The germline CDR1 and CDR2 sequences are SGDLS and YYNGEE. CDR3 sequence reads: CASSVATGYEQYF. The CDR3 DNA sequence: TGTGCCAGCAGCGTAGCTACAGGCTACGAGCAGTACTTC.

The chain joins TRBV2 to TRBJ1-5, with TRBD1 as a possible D gene (6 bases). The germline V gene has CDR1 SNHLY and CDR2 FYNNEI. The CDR3 totals 14 residues. The ends were cut back, 3 bases at V and 6 bases at J, with 12 bases in the middle. The CDR3 loop is CASSERQGRQPQHF. The CDR3 nucleotides are TGTGCCAGCAGTGAGAGGCAGGGGCGTCAGCCCCAGCATTTT.

This chain connects TRBV23-1 to TRBJ1-5, with 7 bases fitting TRBD1. TRBV23-1 is classed as an ORF, of uncertain function. V dropped 4 bases and J dropped 9; count of bases not matched to a gene: 18. CDR3 length: 17 residues. The CDR3 DNA is TGCGCCAGCAGTCGAGAGGCGGTTACGACAGGGCATGCGCCCCAGCATTTT. Amino acids: CASSREAVTTGHAPQHF.

This chain links TRBV27 with TRBJ2-1; D ambiguous. This CDR3 is built from 11 residues. Looked up from germline, CDR1 is MNHEY and CDR2 is SMNVEV (reference sequence). V lost 4 bases to trimming and J lost 12 bases, with 10 bases between them. The CDR3 DNA reads TGTGCCAGCAGTTCGGGCCCGTGGCAGTTCTTC. This encodes CASSSGPWQFF.

This clone was detected only a few times. The gene calls are TRBV19 and TRBJ1-1; tentatively, D is TRBD1 (5 bases). V lost 4 bases, J lost 5 bases, and 14 bases lay in between. The CDR3 covers 14 residues. Per germline, CDR1 LNHDA and CDR2 SQIVND (reference sequence). The CDR3 region is CASSTFGHQTEAFF. The CDR3 DNA follows: TGTGCCAGTAGTACCTTCGGACATCAGACTGAAGCTTTCTTT.

This chain links TRBV5-4 with TRBJ2-1; D gene unclear. CDR1 is SGHNT, CDR2 YYREEE, per germline (reference sequence). V was shortened by 4 bases and J by 6 bases, with 11 bases between the two germline ends. The CDR3 spans 13 residues. CDR3 in amino acids: CASSVLRSNEQFF. The CDR3 DNA sequence: TGTGCCAGCAGCGTATTAAGATCCAATGAGCAGTTCTTC.

The chain employs TRBV5-4 and TRBJ2-5; D gene unclear. Deletions cut 4 bases from V and 0 bases from J, with 16 bases between. This CDR3 region has 16 residues. Looked up from germline, CDR1 is SGHNT and CDR2 is YYREEE (reference sequence). The CDR3 reads CASSPRWAADQETQYF. The DNA of the CDR3 is TGTGCCAGCAGCCCCAGGTGGGCGGCAGACCAAGAGACCCAGTACTTC.

The chain links TRBV28 to TRBJ1-6; D remains unclear. V dropped 6 bases and J dropped 0 bases, with 6 bases sitting between them. In germline, CDR1 is MDHEN, CDR2 SYDVKM. The CDR3 length is 14 residues. CDR3 DNA: TGTGCCAGCAGGGTCGGCTCCTATAATTCACCCCTCCACTTT. It translates to CASRVGSYNSPLHF.

The chain carries TRBV3-1 (or the pseudogene TRBV3-2) and TRBJ2-2; D is perhaps TRBD2 (5 bases). CDR3 size: 14 residues. V lost 3 bases and J lost 1, with 6 bases in between. CDR1 is LGHDT, CDR2 YNNKEL, per germline (reference sequence). The CDR3 DNA reads as TGTGCCAGCAGCCAGGAGGTGAACACCGGGGAGCTGTTTTTT. Residues: CASSQEVNTGELFF.

The J gene is TRBJ2-7, the V gene TRBV18, with TRBD1 as a possible D gene (6 bases). With 5 bases removed from V and 5 bases from J, the gap between germline ends came to 10 bases. The CDR3 runs 12 residues. Germline CDR1 KGHSH, CDR2 LQKENI. In DNA, the CDR3 is TGTGCCAGCTCATCGAACAGGGACGAGCAGTACTTC. This gives the protein CASSSNRDEQYF. Variable domain in full (rest from reference TRBV18 and TRBJ2-7): NAGVMQNPRHLVRRRGQEARLRCSPMKGHSHVYWYRQLPEEGLKFMVYLQKENIIDESGMPKERFSAEFPKEGPSILRIQQVVRGDSAAYFCASSSNRDEQYFGPGTRLTVT.

This chain uses TRBV28 with TRBJ1-1, with D perhaps matching TRBD1 (5 bases). CDR3 length: 12 residues. Germline assignment: CDR1 MDHEN and CDR2 SYDVKM. Trimming took off 1 base at V and 13 bases at J, with 13 bases between the two ends. The CDR3 bases are TGTGCCAGCAGTTTATTCCAGGGCCGGGGTTTCTTT. It encodes CASSLFQGRGFF.

This clone has only one observation. J is TRBJ1-1 and V is TRBV18; D is undetermined. From germline, CDR1 is KGHSH and CDR2 LQKENI. V lost 5 bases and J lost 6, with 28 bases in between. This CDR3 is 18 amino acids long. CDR3 DNA: TGTGCCAGCTCAGACTATCGGTCGAGCGGTAGATTAGTGCCTGAAGCTTTCTTT. Amino acids: CASSDYRSSGRLVPEAFF.

The gene calls are TRBV29-1 and TRBJ1-2; a weak D match, TRBD1 (5 bases). CDR1 is SQVTM, CDR2 ANQGSEA, per germline. CDR3 length equals 14 residues. Trimming shortened V by 3 bases and J by 4 bases, and 15 bases separated the two germline ends. The chain's CDR3 is CSVEVLGRTYGYTF. The DNA for the CDR3 is TGCAGCGTTGAGGTGTTGGGACGGACCTATGGCTACACCTTC.

This clone was counted once. The chain links TRBV7-8 to TRBJ2-7; 11 bases are a match to TRBD1. CDR1 is SGHVS and CDR2 is FQNEAQ in the germline V gene. The CDR3 totals 14 residues. V was pared by 5 bases and J by 4 bases, with 4 bases of the junction left unmatched. CDR3 residues: CASSMDRGPYEQYF. The CDR3, as DNA: TGTGCCAGCAGCATGGACAGGGGGCCTTACGAGCAGTACTTC.

The rearrangement joins TRBV29-1 to TRBJ1-3; 7 positions agree with TRBD1. The trim removed 6 bases at V and 0 bases at J, leaving 8 bases unmatched. The CDR3 has 15 residues. Germline V gives CDR1 SQVTM, CDR2 ANQGSEA. CDR3 sequence reads: CSVVDRAFSGNTIYF. Here the CDR3 DNA reads TGCAGCGTCGTAGACAGGGCGTTCTCTGGAAACACCATATATTTT.

This clone was counted once. The rearrangement joins TRBV27 to TRBJ1-6; D not resolved. CDR3 size: 17 residues. Germline V lookup: CDR1 MNHEY, CDR2 SMNVEV (reference sequence). Trimming left V 2 bases short and J 0 bases short, with 11 bases between. The CDR3 DNA is TGTGCCAGCAGTTTAGAAGGGTTAAGCTCCTATAATTCACCCCTCCACTTT. It yields the protein CASSLEGLSSYNSPLHF.

The chain links TRBV27 to TRBJ2-6; D is uncertain. The CDR3 covers 16 residues. Between the trimmed V and J ends, which lost 2 bases and 0 bases, there was a span of 8 bases. The V gene's germline CDR1 is MNHEY and CDR2 SMNVEV (reference sequence). The CDR3: CASSLNGNSGANVLTF. In nucleotides, the CDR3 is TGTGCCAGCAGTTTAAACGGAAACTCTGGGGCCAACGTCCTGACTTTC.